This TCR beta chain is from a study of blood T cell repertoires in COVID-19. Clones were sequenced by immunoSEQ multiplex PCR, and TCRdb holds only the in-frame ones, with some missing. Of 180,000 or so clones in the sample, around 86% were seen once. This clone has more than one count but fewer than ten. Looked up from germline, CDR1 is SGHRS and CDR2 is YFSETQ. This CDR3 contains 17 residues. The V end lost 3 bases, the J end lost 2 bases, and 18 bases lay between the germline ends. The receptor was derived from a man between 18 and 29 years old with acute or convalescent COVID-19. Sequencing used peripheral blood. V gene TRBV5-1 combines with J gene TRBJ1-3, with no clear D. This CDR3 is CASSSHPILRTGNTIYF. CDR3 bases: TGCGCCAGCAGCTCCCACCCCATCCTGAGAACTGGAAACACCATATATTTT.